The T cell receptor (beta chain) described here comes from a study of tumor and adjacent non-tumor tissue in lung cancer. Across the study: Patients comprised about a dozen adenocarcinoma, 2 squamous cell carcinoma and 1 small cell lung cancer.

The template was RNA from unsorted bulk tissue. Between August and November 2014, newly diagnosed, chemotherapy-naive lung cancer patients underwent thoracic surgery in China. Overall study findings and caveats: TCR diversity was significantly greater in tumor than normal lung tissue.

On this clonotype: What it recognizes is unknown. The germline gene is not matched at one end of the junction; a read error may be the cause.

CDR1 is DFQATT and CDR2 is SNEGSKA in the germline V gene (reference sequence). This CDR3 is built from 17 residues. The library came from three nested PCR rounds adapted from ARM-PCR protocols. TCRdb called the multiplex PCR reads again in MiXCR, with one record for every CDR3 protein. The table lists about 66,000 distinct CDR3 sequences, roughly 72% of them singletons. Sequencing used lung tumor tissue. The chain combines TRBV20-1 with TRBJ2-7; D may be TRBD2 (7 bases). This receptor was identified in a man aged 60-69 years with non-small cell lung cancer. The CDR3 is CSARAGGGTLISYEEYF. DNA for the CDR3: TGCAGTGCCAGAGCCGGGGGAGGGACACTTATCTCCTACGAGGAGTACTTC.